The clone carrying this TCR beta chain came up a few times. The antigen remains undetermined. The isolated RNA, all of it, was reverse transcribed, so expressed TCRB transcripts were what got sequenced. Here immunoSEQ multiplex PCR was the method, and the copy in TCRdb shows in-frame clones only, minus some. This table has about 230,000 clones, roughly 17% appearing once. This record belongs to a study of beta chain features in type 1 diabetes. General study points: Shorter TCRB CDR3s, moderately but significantly so, were found in Type 1 diabetes patients in all four CD4+ subsets. Fewer junction insertions and more nucleotide deletions appeared in type 1 diabetes patients.

Each of the CD4+ naive, central memory, regulatory and stem cell-like memory populations was sorted via CD45RO/CCR7/CD25/CD127/CD95/CD27. The V gene end was trimmed by 5 bases and the J gene end by 7 bases; junction bases not matched to a gene: 8. This CDR3 spans 12 amino acids. CDR1 is SQVTM, CDR2 ANQGSEA, per germline. V is TRBV29-1 and J is TRBJ2-7; 7 nucleotides match TRBD2. What was sequenced was naive CD4+ T cells from blood. This sequence originates from a man aged 25-45 years with type 1 diabetes. CDR3 sequence: CSVRLAVREQYF. The CDR3 coding sequence is TGCAGCGTTAGGCTAGCGGTGAGGGAGCAGTACTTC.